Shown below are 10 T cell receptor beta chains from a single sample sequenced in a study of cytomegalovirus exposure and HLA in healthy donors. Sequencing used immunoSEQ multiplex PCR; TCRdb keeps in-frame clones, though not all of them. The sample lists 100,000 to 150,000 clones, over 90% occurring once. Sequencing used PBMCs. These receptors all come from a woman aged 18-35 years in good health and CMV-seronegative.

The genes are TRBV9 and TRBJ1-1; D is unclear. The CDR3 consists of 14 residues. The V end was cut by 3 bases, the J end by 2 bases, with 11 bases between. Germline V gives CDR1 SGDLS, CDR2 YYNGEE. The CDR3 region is CASSESGKNTEAFF. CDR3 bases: TGTGCCAGCAGCGAGAGCGGCAAAAACACTGAAGCTTTCTTT.

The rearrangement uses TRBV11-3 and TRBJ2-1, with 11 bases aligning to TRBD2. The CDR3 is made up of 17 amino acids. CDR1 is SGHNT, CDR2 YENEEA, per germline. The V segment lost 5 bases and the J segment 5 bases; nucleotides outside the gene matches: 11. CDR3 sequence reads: CASSPKRGTSGHNEQFF. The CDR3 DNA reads TGTGCCAGCAGCCCGAAAAGGGGGACTAGCGGACACAATGAGCAGTTCTTC.

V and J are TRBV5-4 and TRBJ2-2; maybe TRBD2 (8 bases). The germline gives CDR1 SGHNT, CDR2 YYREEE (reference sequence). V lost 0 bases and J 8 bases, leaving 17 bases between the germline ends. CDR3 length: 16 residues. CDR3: CASSLGGGGTVGELFF. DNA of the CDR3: TGTGCCAGCAGCTTGGGCGGCGGGGGGACAGTGGGGGAGCTGTTTTTT. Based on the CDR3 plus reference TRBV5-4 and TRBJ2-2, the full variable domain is ETGVTQSPTHLIKTRGQQVTLRCSSQSGHNTVSWYQQALGQGPQFIFQYYREEENGRGNFPPRFSGLQFPNYSSELNVNALELDDSALYLCASSLGGGGTVGELFFGEGSRLTVL.

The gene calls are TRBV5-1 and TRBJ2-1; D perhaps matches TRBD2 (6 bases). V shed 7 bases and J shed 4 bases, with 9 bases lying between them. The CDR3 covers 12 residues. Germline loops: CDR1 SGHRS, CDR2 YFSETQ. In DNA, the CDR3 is TGCGCCAGCCGGGAGCAGTACAATGAGCAGTTCTTC. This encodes CASREQYNEQFF.

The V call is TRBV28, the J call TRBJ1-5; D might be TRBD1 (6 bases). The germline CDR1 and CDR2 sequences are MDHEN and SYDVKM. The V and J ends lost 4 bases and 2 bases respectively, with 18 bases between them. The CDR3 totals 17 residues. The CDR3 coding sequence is TGTGCCAGCAGTTCATCGGGACACATCCTGGGCAATCAGCCCCAGCATTTT. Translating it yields CASSSSGHILGNQPQHF.

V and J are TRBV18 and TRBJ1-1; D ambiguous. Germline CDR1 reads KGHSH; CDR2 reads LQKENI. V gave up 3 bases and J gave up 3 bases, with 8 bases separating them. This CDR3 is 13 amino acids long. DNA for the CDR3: TGTGCCAGCTCACCTAGCGGGCACACTGAAGCTTTCTTT. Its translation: CASSPSGHTEAFF.

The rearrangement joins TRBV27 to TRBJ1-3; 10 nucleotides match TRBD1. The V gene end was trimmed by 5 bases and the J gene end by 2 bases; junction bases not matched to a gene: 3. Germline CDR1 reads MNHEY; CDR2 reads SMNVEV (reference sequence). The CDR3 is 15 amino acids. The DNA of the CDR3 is TGTGCCAGCAGTCTGACAGGGGGCGCTGGAAACACCATATATTTT. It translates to CASSLTGGAGNTIYF.

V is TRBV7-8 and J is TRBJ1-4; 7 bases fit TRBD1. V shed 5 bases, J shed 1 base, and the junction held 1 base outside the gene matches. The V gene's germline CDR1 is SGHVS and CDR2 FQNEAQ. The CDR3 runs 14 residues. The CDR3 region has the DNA TGTGCCAGCAGCGGGGACAGAACTAATGAAAAACTGTTTTTT. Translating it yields CASSGDRTNEKLFF.

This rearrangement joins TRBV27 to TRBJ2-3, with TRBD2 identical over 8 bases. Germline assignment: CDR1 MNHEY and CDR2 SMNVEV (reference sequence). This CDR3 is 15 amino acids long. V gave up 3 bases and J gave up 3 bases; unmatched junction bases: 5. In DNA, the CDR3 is TGTGCCAGCAGTTTCCCATCGGGGGGGACAGATACGCAGTATTTT. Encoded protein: CASSFPSGGTDTQYF.

The CDR3 bases are TGTGCCAGCATAGACTGGGTTACTAATGAAAAACTGTTTTTT. Residues: CASIDWVTNEKLFF. V usage is TRBV6-1 and J usage is TRBJ1-4; D ambiguous. The germline V gene has CDR1 MNHNS and CDR2 SASEGT. The CDR3 extends over 14 amino acids. Deletions cut 7 bases from V and 2 bases from J, with 11 bases between.